This T cell receptor beta chain stems from a study of Graves' ophthalmopathy and Graves' hyperthyroidism. Whole-study results and caveats: Classification of ophthalmopathy versus stable hyperthyroidism by a 13-signature model yielded around 88% sensitivity and 75% to 84% specificity. Most expanded clonotypes in thyroid above 0.001 frequency also showed up in blood.

The ends were cut back, 2 bases at V and 2 bases at J, with 12 bases in the middle. This CDR3 has 15 residues. Germline V gene data show CDR1 as SGHTA and CDR2 as FQGNSA. Points on this clonotype: No antigen is known for it.

Using RNA transcripts, the TCR beta CDR3 regions were amplified. First-round RT-PCR with HTBI primers preceded a second-round multiplex PCR. Each CDR3 protein is one row after TCRdb ran MiXCR on the multiplex PCR reads. Counted here are approximately 210,000 distinct CDR3 sequences, under 30% occurring once; the ten biggest clones make up approximately 9.1%. Sequencing input: peripheral blood. The TCR originated in a man aged 45 to 65 with Graves' ophthalmopathy. This chain links TRBV7-2 with TRBJ2-5, with unresolved D. In nucleotides, the CDR3 is TGTGCCAGCAGCTTAAACGAGGCGGTACAAGAGACCCAGTACTTC. Residues: CASSLNEAVQETQYF.